The 6 T cell receptor beta chains in this list originate from one sample, sequenced in a study of shared T cell receptors in the human thymus. Assay: immunoSEQ multiplex PCR; the TCRdb copy retains only in-frame clones and omits some. The sample records over 650,000 clones, around 87% being singletons. These data also formed part of another study, on human thymus T cells.

Sequences were obtained from thymocytes. These receptor sequences come from a boy in the first two years of life with a congenital heart defect.

The chain is built from TRBV7-6 and TRBJ1-4, with 9 bases identical to TRBD1. The junction had 5 bases not matched to a gene; V was cut back by 5 bases and J by 1 base. The CDR3 is 16 amino acids. Germline assignment: CDR1 SGHVS and CDR2 FNYEAQ. CDR3 loop: CASSPDRGKTNEKLFF. Written as DNA, the CDR3 is TGTGCCAGCAGCCCGGACAGGGGTAAAACTAATGAAAAACTGTTTTTT.

In this sample, this clone turned up a few times. The chain couples TRBV19 to TRBJ2-4; a weak D match, TRBD2 (6 bases). The V end was cut by 9 bases, the J end by 9 bases, with 21 bases between. Germline V gene data show CDR1 as LNHDA and CDR2 as SQIVND (reference sequence). This CDR3 has 14 residues. The CDR3 region is CASGPDGGVGIQYF. DNA for the CDR3: TGTGCCAGCGGACCCGACGGGGGAGTTGGCATTCAGTACTTC.

This clone occurred a few times. The rearrangement joins TRBV25-1 to TRBJ1-2, with unresolved D. This CDR3 contains 16 residues. Germline-derived CDR1 and CDR2 are MGHDK and SYGVNS. V gave up 4 bases and J gave up 3 bases, with 18 bases separating them. Written as DNA, the CDR3 is TGTGCCAGCAGTGGGATCGGAGGGCTTTCGGACTATGGCTACACCTTC. It encodes CASSGIGGLSDYGYTF.

The V gene is TRBV7-9, the J gene TRBJ2-7; D unresolved. V was clipped by 5 bases and J by 7 bases, with 18 bases between them. This CDR3 has 14 amino acids. Germline V gene lookup returns CDR1 SEHNR and CDR2 FQNEAQ (reference sequence). The CDR3 is CASSNTDFPREQYF. Here the CDR3 DNA reads TGTGCCAGCAGCAACACCGACTTCCCTCGGGAGCAGTACTTC.

The rearrangement joins TRBV5-1 to TRBJ2-7, with 7 bases matching TRBD2. This CDR3 has 16 residues. Germline trimming cut 3 bases from V and 5 bases from J; bases unmatched to any gene: 14. The germline V gene has CDR1 SGHRS and CDR2 YFSETQ. CDR3 in DNA: TGCGCCAGCAGCTCCGTCCTAGCGGCCATTTGGAACGAGCAGTACTTC. As protein: CASSSVLAAIWNEQYF.

This clone showed up just a few times. The V call is TRBV7-2, the J call TRBJ1-2, with TRBD1 matching over 8 bases. The V and J ends lost 0 bases and 8 bases, in that order; junction bases with no gene match: 5. The CDR3 contains 14 residues. From germline, CDR1 is SGHTA and CDR2 FQGNSA. CDR3 coding DNA: TGTGCCAGCAGCTTAGCTGCAGGGGGCGACGGCTACACCTTC. It is translated as CASSLAAGGDGYTF. Using reference TRBV7-2 and TRBJ1-2 for the parts outside the CDR3, the full variable domain is GAGVSQSPSNKVTEKGKDVELRCDPISGHTALYWYRQSLGQGLEFLIYFQGNSAPDKSGLPSDRFSAERTGGSVSTLTIQRTQQEDSAVYLCASSLAAGGDGYTFGSGTRLTVV.